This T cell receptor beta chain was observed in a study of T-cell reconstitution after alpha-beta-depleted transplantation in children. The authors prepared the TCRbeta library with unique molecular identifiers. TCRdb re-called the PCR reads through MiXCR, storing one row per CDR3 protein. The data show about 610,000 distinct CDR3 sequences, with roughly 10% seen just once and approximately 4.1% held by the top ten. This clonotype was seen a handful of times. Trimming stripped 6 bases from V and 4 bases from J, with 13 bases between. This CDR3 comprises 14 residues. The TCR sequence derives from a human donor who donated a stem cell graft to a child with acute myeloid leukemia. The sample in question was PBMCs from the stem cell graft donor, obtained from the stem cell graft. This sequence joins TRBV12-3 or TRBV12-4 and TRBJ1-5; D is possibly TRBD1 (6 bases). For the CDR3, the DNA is TGTGCCAGCAGCATTGGGCAGGGGAATCAGCCCCAGCATTTT. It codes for CASSIGQGNQPQHF.